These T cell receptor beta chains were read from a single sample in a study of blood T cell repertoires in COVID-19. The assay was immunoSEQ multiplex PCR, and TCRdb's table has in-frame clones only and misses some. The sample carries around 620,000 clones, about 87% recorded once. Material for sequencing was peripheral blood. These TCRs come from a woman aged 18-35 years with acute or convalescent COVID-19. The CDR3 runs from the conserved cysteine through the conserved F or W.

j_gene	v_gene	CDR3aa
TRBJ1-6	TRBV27	CASSLVGSGYNSPLHF
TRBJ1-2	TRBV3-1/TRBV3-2	CASSQRGSYGYTF
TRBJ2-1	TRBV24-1	CATSDPPGNEQFF
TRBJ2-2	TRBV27	CASRGIQGIGELFF
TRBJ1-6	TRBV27	CASHRGVLYNSPLHF
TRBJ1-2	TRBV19	CASRNRGDYGYTF
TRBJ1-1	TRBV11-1	CASSLGAPEAFF
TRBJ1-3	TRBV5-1	CASSFRDSSSGNTIYF
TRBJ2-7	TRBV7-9	CASSPTPGLPYEQYF
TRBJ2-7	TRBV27	CASSPAGPYEQYF
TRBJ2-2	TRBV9	CASSYIKQGATGELFF
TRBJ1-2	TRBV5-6	CASSLGVAGYTF
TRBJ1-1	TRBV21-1	CAGQVTEAFF
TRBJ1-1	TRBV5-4	CASSRGGTGKLNTEAFF
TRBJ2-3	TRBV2	CASRTTSGGTFTDTQYF
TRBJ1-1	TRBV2	CASSTGGKVTEAFF
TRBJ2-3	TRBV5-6	CASSFFGGGLTDTQYF
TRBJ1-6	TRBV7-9	CASSLASGSPLHF
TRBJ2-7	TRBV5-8	CASSLGTGHTYEQYF
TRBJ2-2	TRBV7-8	CASSTGLDTGELFF
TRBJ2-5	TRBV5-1	CASSPGTGIVETQYF
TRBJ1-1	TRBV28	CASSSGVAEGFF
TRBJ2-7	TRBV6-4	CASSPPSGGSYEQYF
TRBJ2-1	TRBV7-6	CASRPDSRASGDEQFF
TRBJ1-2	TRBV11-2	CASSSTGARGYTF
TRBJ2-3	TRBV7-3	CASSLIGTGYTDTQYF
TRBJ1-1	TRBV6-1	CASSEGGEGGTEAFF
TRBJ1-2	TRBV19	CASRGLINYGYTF
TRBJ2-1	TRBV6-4	CASSEDIAGGHDEQFF
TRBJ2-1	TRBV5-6	CASSGTGYYNEQFF
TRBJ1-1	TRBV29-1	CSVEEDRQNTEAFF
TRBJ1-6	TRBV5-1	CASRPIVQGNSPLHF